One TCR beta chain is described in this entry. It lacks a known antigen. No much larger clone exists at a distance of one base, and base qualities are not known. This sample stems from a study of shared clonotypes between healthy human individuals (dated by TCRdb to about 2020). For context, the study as a whole: Two women and a few men aged 18 to 49 years were included in the cohort. For each donor, three plates each were used for CD4 naive and CD4 memory, two plates were used for CD8 naive, and one plate was used for CD8 memory. To estimate repertoire size and how much clonotypes are shared between individuals, the study performed deep sequencing of blood TCR repertoires from about five healthy adults. To increase sequencing depth and limit assay-specific biases, different laboratories used diverse techniques to prepare libraries and sequence TCR repertoires. Each donor's leukapheresis produced roughly between about 0.85 and 10 billion PBMCs. Beyond this particular receptor, the publication reports: Clonotypes shared by all four sorted-subset donors showed higher generation probabilities than non-shared clonotypes. Naive subsets generally had larger estimated clonotype richness than memory subsets did. Based on pairwise subsampling, the degree of clonotype sharing among donors was expected to be affected by sequencing depth. Only blood was sampled, and tissue TCR repertoires likely differ from those in blood. The genetic and exposure-history diversity represented was limited by the small number of donors. Incomplete sequencing was indicated by rarefaction of sorted-subset datasets, despite the large sequencing depth. When a few donors were compared, the shared fraction of clonotypes was around 5% for naive CD4, roughly 3.4% for naive CD8, roughly 2.3% for memory CD4, and less than 0.5% for memory CD8.

Between the V and J ends, shortened by 0 bases and 4 bases respectively, the junction contains 12 bases. The CDR3, from cysteine to phenylalanine, totals 15 residues. The retained sequence is limited to the CDR3, 45 bases, with the frame set at the first base. The germline V gene yields MGHRA for CDR1 and YSYEKL for CDR2. For the CD8 naive samples, CD45RO-negative cells were positively selected for CCR7, yielding a CD45RA+CCR7+ population from which TemRA cells were excluded. Healthy HIV-negative adults with no recently reported acute infections or vaccinations were included as donors. Every donor was a Caucasian adult residing in Nashville, Tennessee, USA. Blood was obtained by leukapheresis, after which PBMCs were separated by Ficoll-Histopaque density gradient centrifugation and cryopreserved in liquid nitrogen vapor phase. Analytical flow cytometry was used to check the purity and quantity of every magnetically sorted T cell population. Genomic DNA was isolated from each sorted fraction and quantified by UV absorbance on a Nanodrop 2000c.

Using the deep immunoSEQ assay, TCR CDR3 regions were amplified from genomic DNA by multiplex PCR. Extracted genomic DNA from each cell subset was distributed evenly across all wells of several immunoSEQ 96-well plates, and each plate was treated as a replicate. For sorted subsets, each replicate PCR was loaded with 200 ng genomic DNA, equivalent to 25,000 to 35,000 T cell genomes. Purified libraries were measured with a Qubit 3.0 fluorometer, size-checked on a Bioanalyzer 2100, and measured again with the KAPA Library Quantification kit. Every immunoSEQ 96-well plate was sequenced on a separate single-read 150-cycle Illumina NextSeq 550 flow cell. Regarding the original processing steps: The immunoSEQ output contained only junctional sequences without quality scores, so filtering could not match that applied to full-length reads. Sequences were annotated with PyIR, a Python wrapper for IgBLAST v1.9, using IMGT germline references to assign V/J genes and CDR3. Reads were filtered out if the reads had weak V/J assignments (E-value above 1e-6), no CDR3, stop codons, out-of-frame junctions, or ambiguous translated residues. V3J clonotypes were defined as sequences sharing an identical inferred V gene, J gene, and CDR3 amino acid sequence. To compute the percentage overlap between repertoires, the number of shared unique clonotypes was divided by the size of the smaller repertoire. RTK rarefaction, the Chao1 estimator, and Recon v2.1 estimates of unobserved clonotypes were used to assess repertoire richness. OLGA was used to compute generation probabilities for all TCRbeta clonotypes that the gDNA method yielded from a few donors. TCRdb limited this immuneACCESS table to in-frame rearrangements with V and J called. A share of clones is missing; checked studies link under half to unresolved V genes, and the rest is unexplained. Clone size and V and J calls were adopted from that table, with D and trimming inferred from the DNA. Present in this sample are nearly 600,000 clones, nearly 97% of which were seen just once. Of the sample, 0.085% to 0.11% is held by the ten largest clones.

The source is a woman between 25 and 40 years old in good health. Sequencing used naive CD8+ T cells sorted from blood. The cell subset or site label, as the study defines it: CD45RA+CCR7+. The receptor chain draws on TRBV4-1 and TRBJ2-5; TRBD2 is perhaps the D gene, given 6 matching bases. The CDR3 loop reads CASSQDPGGRETQYF. The DNA sequence is given as TGCGCCAGCAGCCAAGATCCCGGAGGGCGAGAGACCCAGTACTTC.